These T cell receptor beta chains were read from a single sample in a study of cytomegalovirus exposure and HLA in healthy donors. The assay was immunoSEQ multiplex PCR, and TCRdb's table has in-frame clones only and misses some. The data show 60,000 to 95,000 clones, 84% seen once. Sequencing was carried out using PBMCs. The receptors derive from a man in his sixties or seventies in good health and CMV-seropositive. The CDR3 runs from the conserved cysteine through the conserved F or W.

V gene	J gene	CDR3 protein
TRBV5-4	TRBJ2-2	CASSLLTGGPSTGELFF
TRBV6-1	TRBJ2-2	CASSDRTSGQNTGELFF
TRBV29-1	TRBJ1-2	CSAGQNGYTF
TRBV18	TRBJ2-5	CASRDMIKETQYF
TRBV7-2	TRBJ2-2	CASSLHSTGELFF
TRBV5-1	TRBJ1-4	CASSLSGVTNEKLFF
TRBV4-3	TRBJ2-2	CASSTLGLAGGRDTGELFF
TRBV27	TRBJ2-1	CASSPTREGHNEQFF
TRBV10-3	TRBJ2-2	CAIRTTGTGELFF
TRBV7-2	TRBJ2-1	CASSLNTGGYYNEQFF
TRBV28	TRBJ2-7	CASSPRTGGLYEQYF
TRBV9	TRBJ2-1	CASSVGIGSQANGDEQFF
TRBV4-3	TRBJ1-4	CASSQGQGGEKLFF
TRBV28	TRBJ2-5	CASSSQGGDQETQYF
TRBV6-1	TRBJ2-7	CASSEDPSGNYEQYF
TRBV19	TRBJ2-2	CASSIAREGTGELFF
TRBV6-5	TRBJ2-7	CASREIAGGAYEQYF
TRBV7-2	TRBJ1-6	CASSIQNSPLHF
TRBV27	TRBJ1-5	CAGQQGQVAQPQHF
TRBV7-8	TRBJ2-7	CASSFPGTADSYEQYF
TRBV5-1	TRBJ2-1	CASSLVGLAGNEQFF
TRBV6-5	TRBJ1-5	CASSYSWTGGDQPQHF
TRBV5-8	TRBJ2-7	CASSLISYEQYF
TRBV7-2	TRBJ1-2	CASSSSRGSYGYTF
TRBV18	TRBJ2-5	CASSPPGQRETQYF
TRBV7-2	TRBJ1-2	CASSSQGFGYTF
TRBV19	TRBJ2-3	CASSMTGRTDTQYF
TRBV2	TRBJ1-5	CASTWTVYSNQPQHF
TRBV4-1	TRBJ2-5	CASSQDGARAGFETQYF
TRBV6-1	TRBJ1-1	CASTTAGVTEAFF
TRBV11-1	TRBJ2-7	CASSSLTESYEQYF
TRBV4-2	TRBJ2-3	CASSPGLAGGRDTQYF
TRBV7-2	TRBJ2-1	CASSLGGTNNEQFF
TRBV28	TRBJ1-2	CASSSPSFYGYTF
TRBV4-2	TRBJ1-5	CASSQDPGGIQPQHF
TRBV30	TRBJ2-5	CAWSAPLGTVETQYF
TRBV6-1	TRBJ2-5	CASSLAGDETQYF
TRBV27	TRBJ1-1	CASSLYMNTEAFF
TRBV11-2	TRBJ2-2	CASSPGLSNTGELFF
TRBV7-3	TRBJ2-5	CASSSGLAGVETQYF
TRBV9	TRBJ2-3	CASSPGQLTDTQYF
TRBV7-2	TRBJ2-5	CASSPGGSRQETQYF
TRBV18	TRBJ1-1	CASSPRQIFTEAFF
TRBV18	TRBJ2-3	CASSPDRLTYF
TRBV5-6	TRBJ2-1	CASSLTGGNEQFF
TRBV9	TRBJ2-5	CASSVGLGSETQYF